These 27 T cell receptor beta chains were all obtained from the same sample, sequenced in a study of T cell changes during pregnancy in multiple sclerosis. Repertoires were generated with immunoSEQ multiplex PCR, while TCRdb's copy carries only in-frame clones and drops some. The profile shows tens of thousands of clones, roughly 89% of them singletons. Material: peripheral blood, obtained after pregnancy. The receptor source for this set is a female donor in good health, enrolled as a control in a pregnancy study.

J is TRBJ1-2 and V is TRBV19; D ambiguous. Germline V lookup: CDR1 LNHDA, CDR2 SQIVND (reference sequence). The V end was cut by 3 bases, the J end by 4 bases, with 9 bases between. The CDR3 runs 13 residues. CDR3 nucleotides: TGTGCCAGTAGTATCCACAGTGCCTATGGCTACACCTTC. Amino acid sequence: CASSIHSAYGYTF.

The chain joins TRBV5-4 to TRBJ2-3; a possible D gene is TRBD2 (6 bases). Trimming removed 0 bases from V and 2 bases from J, with 7 bases in between. The CDR3 runs 14 residues. The germline gives CDR1 SGHNT, CDR2 YYREEE (reference sequence). The CDR3 loop is CASSLGGATDTQYF. The CDR3 DNA follows: TGTGCCAGCAGCTTGGGCGGGGCCACAGATACGCAGTATTTT.

CDR3 bases: TGCGCCAGCAGCTTGGGAGGCGGGAGCCCCACAGATACGCAGTATTTT. The encoded protein is CASSLGGGSPTDTQYF. The V call is TRBV5-1, the J call TRBJ2-3; TRBD2 agrees at 7 bases. Germline V CDR1 and CDR2: SGHRS, YFSETQ. The CDR3 has 16 amino acids. The V gene end was trimmed by 0 bases and the J gene end by 2 bases; junction bases not matched to a gene: 6.

The chain links TRBV2 to TRBJ1-5; 10 bases map to TRBD1. The CDR3 contains 14 residues. Germline CDR1 SNHLY, CDR2 FYNNEI. V shed 4 bases, J shed 6 bases, and the junction held 3 bases outside the gene matches. The CDR3 here is CASSGTGGGQPQHF. CDR3 DNA: TGTGCCAGCAGTGGGACAGGGGGAGGTCAGCCCCAGCATTTT.

V and J are TRBV19 and TRBJ2-3; a weak D match, TRBD2 (5 bases). This CDR3 is 17 amino acids long. V lost 0 bases and J 0 bases, leaving 13 bases between the germline ends. Germline V gene data show CDR1 as LNHDA and CDR2 as SQIVND (reference sequence). The CDR3 coding sequence is TGTGCCAGTAGTATAGATCGAGGGCAGGATAGCACAGATACGCAGTATTTT. Translation: CASSIDRGQDSTDTQYF.

The rearrangement joins TRBV20-1 to TRBJ1-3; tentative D call: TRBD1 (5 bases). This CDR3 is built from 11 residues. The germline CDR1 and CDR2 sequences are DFQATT and SNEGSKA (reference sequence). Trimming took 5 bases from V and 4 from J, leaving 6 bases between them. Here the CDR3 reads CSAGGGNTIYF. The CDR3 nucleotides read TGCAGTGCTGGGGGGGGAAACACCATATATTTT.

CDR3: CASSLLSGAAGNTIYF. In nucleotides, the CDR3 is TGTGCCAGCAGCTTATTATCAGGGGCGGCTGGAAACACCATATATTTT. This rearrangement joins TRBV11-2 to TRBJ1-3; maybe TRBD1 (6 bases). Germline V gene sequence: CDR1 SGHAT, CDR2 FQNNGV. The CDR3 consists of 16 residues. V was shortened by 2 bases and J by 2 bases, with 13 bases between the two germline ends.

The V call is TRBV28, the J call TRBJ1-5, with a tentative D call TRBD1 (6 bases). This CDR3 contains 15 residues. Trimming stripped 8 bases from V and 3 bases from J, with 17 bases between. Germline CDR1 and CDR2: MDHEN and SYDVKM. The CDR3 here is CASHAGAGVNQPQHF. The CDR3 region has the DNA TGTGCCAGCCACGCAGGGGCTGGGGTCAATCAGCCCCAGCATTTT. The full variable domain, with the rest looked up from reference TRBV28 and TRBJ1-5, is DVKVTQSSRYLVKRTGEKVFLECVQDMDHENMFWYRQDPGLGLRLIYFSYDVKMKEKGDIPEGYSVSREKKERFSLILESASTNQTSMYLCASHAGAGVNQPQHFGDGTRLSIL.

This clone was seen only once. The chain is built from TRBV18 and TRBJ1-1, with D unresolved. CDR1 is KGHSH, CDR2 LQKENI, per germline. The germline V and J ends were trimmed by 8 bases and 0 bases, with 16 bases remaining between them. The CDR3 totals 15 residues. Written as DNA, the CDR3 is TGTGCCAGCCAGAGTAGCACATCAATGAACACTGAAGCTTTCTTT. This gives the protein CASQSSTSMNTEAFF. The full variable domain, in which reference TRBV18 and TRBJ1-1 provide the parts outside the CDR3, is NAGVMQNPRHLVRRRGQEARLRCSPMKGHSHVYWYRQLPEEGLKFMVYLQKENIIDESGMPKERFSAEFPKEGPSILRIQQVVRGDSAAYFCASQSSTSMNTEAFFGQGTRLTVV.

The gene calls are TRBV2 and TRBJ2-7, with TRBD2 as a possible D gene (5 bases). Per the germline V gene, CDR1 is SNHLY and CDR2 is FYNNEI. The CDR3 loop spans 13 amino acids. V was pared by 6 bases and J by 1 base, with 10 bases between. CDR3 region: CASSAGNSYEQYF. In DNA, the CDR3 is TGTGCCAGCAGCGCCGGGAATTCCTACGAGCAGTACTTC.

The chain uses TRBV7-8 and TRBJ2-7, with D maybe TRBD1 (6 bases). Trimming pared 5 bases from V and 2 bases from J, leaving 13 bases between. The CDR3 length is 14 residues. CDR1 SGHVS and CDR2 FQNEAQ come from the germline V gene. The CDR3 reads CASSPRTAAYEQYF. CDR3 coding DNA: TGTGCCAGCAGCCCCAGGACAGCTGCCTACGAGCAGTACTTC. Looking up the rest from reference TRBV7-8 and TRBJ2-7 gives the full variable domain: GAGVSQSPRYKVAKRGQDVALRCDPISGHVSLFWYQQALGQGPEFLTYFQNEAQLDKSGLPSDRFFAERPEGSVSTLKIQRTQQEDSAVYLCASSPRTAAYEQYFGPGTRLTVT.

A few counts support this clone. V gene TRBV19 combines with J gene TRBJ2-7, with 7 nucleotides matching TRBD1. V shed 3 bases, J shed 6 bases, and the junction held 5 bases outside the gene matches. Germline lookup yields CDR1 LNHDA and CDR2 SQIVND (reference sequence). CDR3 length equals 13 residues. This chain's CDR3 is CASSMEGGPEQYF. The CDR3 DNA sequence: TGTGCCAGTAGTATGGAAGGGGGCCCCGAGCAGTACTTC.

This clone appeared a single time. The chain recombines TRBV27 with TRBJ1-1; the D is unclear. The CDR3 covers 15 residues. Germline lookup yields CDR1 MNHEY and CDR2 SMNVEV (reference sequence). Trimming cost V 2 bases and J 0 bases, with 10 bases left between them. CDR3 DNA sequence: TGTGCCAGCAGTTTAGGTCCCCCAGTGAACACTGAAGCTTTCTTT. This gives the protein CASSLGPPVNTEAFF.

J is TRBJ1-3 and V is TRBV7-8; 7 bases are shared with TRBD1. CDR1 SGHVS and CDR2 FQNEAQ come from the germline V gene. The CDR3 loop spans 15 amino acids. With V trimmed by 4 bases and J by 7 bases, 10 bases remained unmatched. In nucleotides, the CDR3 is TGTGCCAGCAGCTCCCAGACAGGGTTCAGGAACACCATATATTTT. Encoded protein: CASSSQTGFRNTIYF. The full variable domain, in which reference TRBV7-8 and TRBJ1-3 provide the parts outside the CDR3, is GAGVSQSPRYKVAKRGQDVALRCDPISGHVSLFWYQQALGQGPEFLTYFQNEAQLDKSGLPSDRFFAERPEGSVSTLKIQRTQQEDSAVYLCASSSQTGFRNTIYFGEGSWLTVV.

V usage is TRBV20-1 and J usage is TRBJ2-5; a possible D gene is TRBD2 (5 bases). Germline V gene data show CDR1 as DFQATT and CDR2 as SNEGSKA (reference sequence). Trimming took off 6 bases at V and 4 bases at J, with 9 bases between the two ends. This CDR3 region has 11 residues. CDR3 amino acids: CSAGLGETQYF. As DNA, the CDR3 is TGCAGTGCCGGACTGGGAGAGACCCAGTACTTC.

Only one count was recorded for this clone. J is TRBJ2-1 and V is TRBV25-1, with TRBD2 matching 13 bases. Losses at the gene ends were 6 bases for V and 5 bases for J; bases not matched to a gene: 4. Germline CDR1 reads MGHDK; CDR2 reads SYGVNS. There are 15 residues in the CDR3. The CDR3 DNA follows: TGTGCCAGCAGCTTACTAGCGGGAGGGGACAATGAGCAGTTCTTC. As protein: CASSLLAGGDNEQFF. Together with reference TRBV25-1 and TRBJ2-1, the CDR3 gives the full variable domain: EADIYQTPRYLVIGTGKKITLECSQTMGHDKMYWYQQDPGMELHLIHYSYGVNSTEKGDLSSESTVSRIRTEHFPLTLESARPSHTSQYLCASSLLAGGDNEQFFGPGTRLTVL.

The chain couples TRBV29-1 to TRBJ2-5; perhaps TRBD1 as D (5 bases). Germline loops: CDR1 SQVTM, CDR2 ANQGSEA. This CDR3 is 13 amino acids long. Trimming took 6 bases from V and 6 from J, leaving 17 bases between them. As DNA, the CDR3 is TGCAGCGTGGACAACCAGGGTAGTAAGACCCAGTACTTC. As protein: CSVDNQGSKTQYF.

The chain is built from TRBV27 and TRBJ1-2; D gene uncertain. Looked up from germline, CDR1 is MNHEY and CDR2 is SMNVEV (reference sequence). The CDR3 has 11 residues. V was pared by 11 bases and J by 7 bases, with 14 bases between. CDR3 region: CAGGVSGGYTF. The CDR3 coding sequence is TGTGCCGGCGGCGTGAGCGGTGGCTACACCTTC.

This rearrangement joins TRBV4-2 to TRBJ2-7; the match to TRBD2 covers 8 bases. Germline CDR1 is LGHNA and CDR2 is YNFKEQ. The V gene end was trimmed by 1 base and the J gene end by 5 bases; junction bases not matched to a gene: 7. This CDR3 has 15 residues. CDR3 loop: CASSQGVGRADEQYF. For the CDR3, the DNA is TGTGCCAGCAGCCAAGGGGTCGGGAGGGCCGACGAGCAGTACTTC.

The chain combines TRBV6-5 with TRBJ2-1; a weak D match, TRBD1 (6 bases). V was pared by 10 bases and J by 5 bases, with 15 bases between. CDR1 MNHEY and CDR2 SVGAGI come from the germline V gene. The CDR3 extends over 13 amino acids. CDR3 residues: CATTVAGDNEQFF. In DNA, the CDR3 is TGTGCCACCACGGTCGCAGGGGACAATGAGCAGTTCTTC.

The chain uses TRBV28 and TRBJ2-2; 9 nucleotides line up with TRBD1. The length of the CDR3 is 16 residues. The ends lost 8 bases at V and 3 bases at J; junction bases unmatched: 10. The germline CDR1 and CDR2 sequences are MDHEN and SYDVKM. The DNA for the CDR3 is TGTGCCAGCGGAAGGATAAGGACAGGGGACACCGGGGAGCTGTTTTTT. Protein: CASGRIRTGDTGELFF.

The V gene is TRBV27, the J gene TRBJ1-1; 7 bases are shared with TRBD1. J was trimmed by 4 bases and V by 6 bases; bases with no gene match: 5. Germline loops: CDR1 MNHEY, CDR2 SMNVEV (reference sequence). The CDR3 length is 13 residues. The CDR3 DNA follows: TGTGCCAGCAGACCACAGGGGCTCACTGAAGCTTTCTTT. This codes for CASRPQGLTEAFF.

The chain joins TRBV5-1 to TRBJ2-7, with D tentatively TRBD2 (6 bases). The CDR3 extends over 15 amino acids. Trimming took 2 bases from V and 0 from J, leaving 12 bases between them. Germline CDR1 SGHRS, CDR2 YFSETQ. The CDR3 region is CASSFSAGSSYEQYF. CDR3 nucleotide sequence: TGCGCCAGCAGCTTTTCTGCGGGGAGCTCCTACGAGCAGTACTTC.

V gene TRBV29-1 combines with J gene TRBJ2-7; possible D gene TRBD1, 6 bases. Trimming cost V 6 bases and J 5 bases, with 14 bases left between them. This CDR3 has 12 residues. Germline CDR1 and CDR2: SQVTM and ANQGSEA. The CDR3 loop reads CSVAHRVHEQYF. CDR3 nucleotide sequence: TGCAGCGTCGCGCACAGGGTACACGAGCAGTACTTC.

The V and J genes are TRBV6-5 and TRBJ2-3; 14 bases fit TRBD2. V was pared by 6 bases and J by 8 bases, with 7 bases of the junction left unmatched. This CDR3 has 15 residues. CDR1 and CDR2 from the germline V gene are MNHEY and SVGAGI. CDR3 sequence reads: CASRSGTSGRTTQYF. CDR3 nucleotides: TGTGCCAGCAGATCCGGGACTAGCGGGAGAACTACGCAGTATTTT.

The CDR3 nucleotides read TGTGCCATCAGTGAACAGCGGGGGAACTACGAGCAGTACTTC. Translated, it gives CAISEQRGNYEQYF. J is TRBJ2-7 and V is TRBV10-3, with 8 bases aligning to TRBD2. This CDR3 comprises 14 residues. V shed 3 bases, J shed 3 bases, and the junction held 4 bases outside the gene matches. Germline V gives CDR1 ENHRY, CDR2 SYGVKD.

The V call is TRBV28, the J call TRBJ2-7; D ambiguous. This CDR3 region has 12 residues. Germline CDR1 and CDR2: MDHEN and SYDVKM. V was pared by 6 bases and J by 3 bases, with 9 bases between. The CDR3 sequence is CASSLLFYEQYF. The CDR3 bases are TGTGCCAGCAGCCTCCTATTCTACGAGCAGTACTTC.